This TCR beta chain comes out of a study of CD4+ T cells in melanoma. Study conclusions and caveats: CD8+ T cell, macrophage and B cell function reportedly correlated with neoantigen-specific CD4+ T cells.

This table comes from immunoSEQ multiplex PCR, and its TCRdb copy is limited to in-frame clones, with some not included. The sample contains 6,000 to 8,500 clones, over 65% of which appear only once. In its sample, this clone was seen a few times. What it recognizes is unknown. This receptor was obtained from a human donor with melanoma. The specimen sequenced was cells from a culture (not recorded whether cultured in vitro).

CDR3 DNA sequence: TGTGCCAGCGCCCTCATTCGGGCAGTCAATGAGCAGTTCTTC. It yields the protein CASALIRAVNEQFF. This chain links TRBV6-5 with TRBJ2-1; D is unclear. This CDR3 has 14 residues. Looked up from germline, CDR1 is MNHEY and CDR2 is SVGAGI. Between the trimmed V and J ends, which lost 8 bases and 6 bases, there was a span of 17 bases.